This T cell receptor (beta chain) derives from a study of blood T cell repertoires in COVID-19. The wider study: Sample material is recorded as cDNA or gDNA derived from T cells, B-cell-depleted T cells, or PBMCs.

Original handling: From reference gene primer amplification, estimates of nucleated cell counts were derived. Sequencing used immunoSEQ multiplex PCR; TCRdb keeps in-frame clones, though not all of them. The DNA gave D and trimming, while V, J and clone size come from that table. The table has more than 45,000 clones, around 90% seen once. The CDR3 loop spans 14 amino acids. Germline V gene sequence: CDR1 MNHEY, CDR2 SMNVEV (reference sequence). V was shortened by 5 bases and J by 2 bases, with 11 bases between the two germline ends. V is TRBV27 and J is TRBJ2-3; no reliable D call. The source is a human donor in a cohort sampled during active COVID-19. Sequences were obtained from peripheral blood. The CDR3 is CASSPGVLTDTQYF. The CDR3 bases are TGTGCCAGCAGTCCCGGTGTTCTCACAGATACGCAGTATTTT.